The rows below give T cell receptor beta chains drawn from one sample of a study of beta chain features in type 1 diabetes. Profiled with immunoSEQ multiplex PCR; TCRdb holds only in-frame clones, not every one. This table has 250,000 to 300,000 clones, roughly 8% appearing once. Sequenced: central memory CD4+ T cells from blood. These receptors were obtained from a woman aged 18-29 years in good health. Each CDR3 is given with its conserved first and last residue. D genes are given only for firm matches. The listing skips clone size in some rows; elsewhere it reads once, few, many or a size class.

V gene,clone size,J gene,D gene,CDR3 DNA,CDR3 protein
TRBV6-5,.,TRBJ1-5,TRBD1,TGTGCCAGCCGGGACAGCCTCAATCAGCCCCAGCATTTT,CASRDSLNQPQHF
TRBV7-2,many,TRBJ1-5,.,TGTGCCAGCAGCTTAGTACGGGCTTGGAATCAGCCCCAGCATTTT,CASSLVRAWNQPQHF
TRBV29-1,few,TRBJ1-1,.,TGCAGCGTTGAGACAGGAAAAGGCACTGAAGCTTTCTTT,CSVETGKGTEAFF
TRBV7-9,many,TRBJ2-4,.,TGTGCCGCTGGGGGGGCGTTAGCCAAAAACATTCAGTACTTC,CAAGGALAKNIQYF
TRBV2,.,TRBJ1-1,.,TGTGCCAGCAGAGATAAGATGCAGAACACTGAAGCTTTCTTT,CASRDKMQNTEAFF
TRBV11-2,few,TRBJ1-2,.,TGTGCCAGCACGGGTACGGGATATGGCTACACCTTC,CASTGTGYGYTF
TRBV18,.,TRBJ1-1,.,TGTGCCAGCTCATCCATGGGTTTGGGCATGAACACTGAAGCTTTCTTT,CASSSMGLGMNTEAFF
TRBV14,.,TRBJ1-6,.,TGTGCCAGCAGCCATTTAGGGACATTCGACGATTCACCCCTCCACTTT,CASSHLGTFDDSPLHF
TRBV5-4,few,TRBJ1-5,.,TGTGCCAGCAGCCGTGACGGAGTACATAGCAATCAGCCCCAGCATTTT,CASSRDGVHSNQPQHF
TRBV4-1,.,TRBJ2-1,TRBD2,TGCGCCAGCAGCCAAGCGCCGGGACTAGATTACAATGAGCAGTTCTTC,CASSQAPGLDYNEQFF
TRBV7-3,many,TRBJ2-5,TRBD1,TGTGCCAGCAGCTCTGGGACAGGCCTAGAGACCCAGTACTTC,CASSSGTGLETQYF
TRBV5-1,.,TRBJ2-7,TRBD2,TGCGCCAGCAGCTCAACAGCGGGAAACTACGAGCAGTACTTC,CASSSTAGNYEQYF
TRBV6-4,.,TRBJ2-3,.,TGTGCCAGCAGCCTCGGGGGAGATACGCAGTATTTT,CASSLGGDTQYF
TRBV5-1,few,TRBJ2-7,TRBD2,TGCGCCAGCAGCTCCCAGACTAGCGGGACTGGCGAGCAGTACTTC,CASSSQTSGTGEQYF
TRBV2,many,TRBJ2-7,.,TGTGCCAGCAAAGAGGATTACTCCTACGAGCAGTACTTC,CASKEDYSYEQYF
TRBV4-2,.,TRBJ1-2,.,TGTGCCAGCAGCCAAGAAATGTTGGGAGTGGGCTACACCTTC,CASSQEMLGVGYTF
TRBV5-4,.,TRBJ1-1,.,TGTGCCAGCAGCCGGATGCAGGACACTGAAGCTTTCTTT,CASSRMQDTEAFF
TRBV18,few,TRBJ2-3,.,TGTGCCAGCTCGCCCACAGATACGCAGTATTTT,CASSPTDTQYF
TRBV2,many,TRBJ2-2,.,TGTGCCAGCAGTGAATGGTTGGCGGCCCACGGGGGCGGGGAGCTGTTTTTT,CASSEWLAAHGGGELFF
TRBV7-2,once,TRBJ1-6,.,TGTGCCAGCAGCCTACGACGGGATTCACCCCTCCACTTT,CASSLRRDSPLHF
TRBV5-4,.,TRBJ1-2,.,TGTGCCAGCAGCTCCCCTGGGAGCGATGGCTACACCTTC,CASSSPGSDGYTF
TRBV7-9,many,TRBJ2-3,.,TGTGCCAGCAGCCCCCGTGGAGGAGTCACAGATACGCAGTATTTT,CASSPRGGVTDTQYF
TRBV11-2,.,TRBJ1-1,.,TGTGCCAGCAGCCCTTTCGGGAGCACTGAAGCTTTCTTT,CASSPFGSTEAFF
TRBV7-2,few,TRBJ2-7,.,TGTGCCAGCAGCCTAAGACCGACCTCCTACGAGCAGTACTTC,CASSLRPTSYEQYF
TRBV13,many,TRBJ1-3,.,TGTGCCAGCAGCTTAGGGGGGGCTGGAAACACCATATATTTT,CASSLGGAGNTIYF
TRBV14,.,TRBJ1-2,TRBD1,TGTGCCAGCAGCCCGGCCAGGGGGTATGGCTACACCTTC,CASSPARGYGYTF
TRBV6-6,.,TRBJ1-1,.,TGTGCCAGCAGTTATTTGGAAGACAGAACTGAAGCTTTCTTT,CASSYLEDRTEAFF
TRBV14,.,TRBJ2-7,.,TGTGCCAGCAGCCAACTCAAGGCCGGCACCTACGAGCAGTACTTC,CASSQLKAGTYEQYF
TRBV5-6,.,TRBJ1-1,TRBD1,TGTGCCAGCAGCTTCCAGCCCAGTGGGGACAGGGGAACTGAAGCTTTCTTT,CASSFQPSGDRGTEAFF
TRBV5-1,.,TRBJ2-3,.,TGCGCCAGCAGCTCCTTACTGGGCGATACGCAGTATTTT,CASSSLLGDTQYF
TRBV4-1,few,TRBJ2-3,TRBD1,TGCGCCAGCAGCTCTTTCGGGACAGCCGGCACAGATACGCAGTATTTT,CASSSFGTAGTDTQYF
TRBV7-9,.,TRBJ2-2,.,TGTGCCAGCAGTCGAACGAGCCAGTTAGCCGGGGAGCTGTTTTTT,CASSRTSQLAGELFF
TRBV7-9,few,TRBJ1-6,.,TGTGCCAGCAGCTTAGGACAGGCCTATAATTCACCCCTCCACTTT,CASSLGQAYNSPLHF
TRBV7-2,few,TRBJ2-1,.,TGTGCCAGCAACTCCGGGACCCGGAATGAGCAGTTCTTC,CASNSGTRNEQFF
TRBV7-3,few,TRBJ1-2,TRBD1,TGTGCCAGCAGCTTAACCGCGGGACAGGGGGCGATTGGCTACACCTTC,CASSLTAGQGAIGYTF
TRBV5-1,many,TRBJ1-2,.,TGCGCCAGCAGCTTGGGGACGGATCTAACTATGGGCTACACCTTC,CASSLGTDLTMGYTF
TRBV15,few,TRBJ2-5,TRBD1,TGTGCCACCAGCAGATCTCGGACAGGGGGCATGTCCCAGTACTTC,CATSRSRTGGMSQYF
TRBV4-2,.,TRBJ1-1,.,TGTGCCAGCACCCGGGACCCGAACACTGAAGCTTTCTTT,CASTRDPNTEAFF
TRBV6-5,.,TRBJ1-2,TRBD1,TGTGCCAGCAGGGCGAGGACAGGCCCATATGGCTACACCTTC,CASRARTGPYGYTF
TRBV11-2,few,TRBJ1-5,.,TGTGCCAGCAGCTTAGTCGGAGGGGGTGATCAGCCCCAGCATTTT,CASSLVGGGDQPQHF
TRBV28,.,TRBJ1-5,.,TGTGCCAGCAGTTCCAACCCCCAGCCCCAGCATTTT,CASSSNPQPQHF
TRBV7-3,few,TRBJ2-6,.,TGTGCCAGCAAATCCCGTGTGGGCTCTGGGGCCAACGTCCTGACTTTC,CASKSRVGSGANVLTF
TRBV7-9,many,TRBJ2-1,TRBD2,TGTGCCAGCAGGGATAGCGGGAGGGCCGGTGAGCAGTTCTTC,CASRDSGRAGEQFF
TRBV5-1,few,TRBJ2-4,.,TGCGCCAGCAGCCACGGACTCACCCGACAAAACATTCAGTACTTC,CASSHGLTRQNIQYF
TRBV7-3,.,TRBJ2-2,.,TGTGCCAGCAGCTTAAGCGCGGGTACCACCGGGGAGCTGTTTTTT,CASSLSAGTTGELFF
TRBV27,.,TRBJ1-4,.,TGTGCCAGCAGCCCACGAAGGGGGAGGATGGAACTGTTTTTT,CASSPRRGRMELFF
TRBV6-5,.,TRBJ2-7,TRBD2,TGTGCCAGCAGTTACGCGGGAGCCAGGGCCGAGCAGTACTTC,CASSYAGARAEQYF
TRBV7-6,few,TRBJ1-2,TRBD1,TGTGCCAGCAGCCCGGATACAGGGGCTGGCTATGGCTACACCTTC,CASSPDTGAGYGYTF
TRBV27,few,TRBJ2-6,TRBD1,TGTGCCAGCAGTTTAAAGAGGGACAGGTCGAGGTCTGGGGCCAACGTCCTGACTTTC,CASSLKRDRSRSGANVLTF
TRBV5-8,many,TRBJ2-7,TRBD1,TGTGCCAGCAGAGACAGGGGTGGAAGCTACGAGCAGTACTTC,CASRDRGGSYEQYF
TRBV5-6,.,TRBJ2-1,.,TGTGCCAGCACCCCGGCGGGCTTCCGGACTGAGCAGTTCTTC,CASTPAGFRTEQFF
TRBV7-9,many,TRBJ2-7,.,TGTGCCAGCAGCCTCGAGCGGCGCGAGCAGTACTTC,CASSLERREQYF
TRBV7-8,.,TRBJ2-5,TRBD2,TGTGCCAGCACCAAGTGGGGGACTAGCGGAGAGACCCAGTACTTC,CASTKWGTSGETQYF
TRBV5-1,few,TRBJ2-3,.,TGCGCCAGCAGCTGGCCTGGCCGCGCAGATACGCAGTATTTT,CASSWPGRADTQYF
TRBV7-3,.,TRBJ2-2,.,TGTGCCAGCAGTTATCTAAACACCGGGGAGCTGTTTTTT,CASSYLNTGELFF
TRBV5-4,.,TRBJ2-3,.,TGTGCCAGCAGCTTTTCGCGGGGCACAGATACGCAGTATTTT,CASSFSRGTDTQYF